The subject of this entry is one TCR beta chain. This clone was counted once. Its binding antigen is unknown. No much larger clone exists at a distance of one base, and base qualities are not known. The source of the sample is a study of cytomegalovirus exposure and HLA in healthy donors (dated by TCRdb to about 2017). With respect to the entire study: According to an earlier analysis of a few hundred of the donors, about 190 million T cells yielded approximately 120 million unique TCR beta sequences and approximately 280 Gb of sequence data. About 310 gigabases of sequencing data and tens of millions of unique TCR sequences were included in an early release covering several hundred HLA-typed donors. Of the approximately 400 genotyped donors, about 80% fell in the genetic ancestry cluster associated with self-reported Caucasian donors. The study aimed to test whether signatures of past pathogen exposure could be identified by cataloging public T cell receptors. The study profiled the T cell repertoires of around 700 subjects by immunosequencing and related them to cytomegalovirus serostatus. Along with the approximately 650-subject first cohort, a separate validation cohort of around 110 different subjects was used. The study combined high-throughput TCR immunosequencing, statistical association of individual TCRs with disease status, and machine learning to predict cytomegalovirus infection status. To study patterns of TCR occurrence, a later analysis re-analyzed previously published TCR beta repertoires from around 660 donors and added high-resolution HLA genotyping. Rather than using new phenotypic data, the later analysis identified candidate immune exposures from TCR beta sequences and from how often those sequences occurred across donors. An earlier analysis of nearly 600 of the donors applied high-throughput TCR beta sequencing to assess whether each TCR beta V gene segment acted as functional or pseudogenic. Alongside the repertoire data, information on donor age, sex, ethnicity and CMV serostatus was compiled. In a later genetic analysis, genome-wide SNP genotypes for about three fifths of the roughly 670 donors were used, and that subset was treated as a discovery cohort. Every discovery cohort repertoire had been produced on one sequencing platform. Both class I and class II loci were covered by HLA typing, at four-digit resolution. Typing coverage differed by locus: A, B, C, DRB1 and DQB1 were typed in roughly 620-630 donors, DQA1 in about 510, DPA1 in 600 to 610, and DPB1 in roughly 470. Four to six DR-DQ haplotypes were handled as single units for association and clustering, since linkage in the cohort was strong. On average, about 200,000 unique TCR beta nucleotide sequences were sequenced per donor among some 420 genotyped donors of the cohort, with roughly 18% of those sequences being non-productive.

Library preparation was by the immunoSEQ multiplex PCR assay. For the multiplex PCR, a mixture combining 60 forward primers for TCR Vbeta segments and 13 reverse primers for TCR Jbeta segments was used. A multiplex PCR assay on genomic DNA amplified the CDR3 region of rearranged TCR beta genes. The amplified TCR beta libraries were sequenced on the Illumina HiSeq System as 87-base-pair reads. In the authors' own workflow: A later analysis tallied roughly 78 million unique TCR beta chains across the 640 or so repertoires, and some 10 million of those chains were shared by two or more donors. To remove PCR and sequencing errors, raw reads were error-corrected and collapsed into unique sequences using a nearest-neighbor algorithm that merged closely related sequences. Alignment of CDR3 sequences to IMGT reference sequences was used to assign V, D and J gene segments. For a sequence to be retained, at least a six-nucleotide match to both a V gene segment and a J gene segment was required. A rearrangement counted as productive if the CDR3 had no stop codons and remained in frame with V and J, and every other rearrangement counted as non-productive. CDR3 was defined according to IMGT convention as the region running from the second conserved V-encoded cysteine to the conserved J-encoded phenylalanine. Sequences without an unambiguous match to a single V gene segment were excluded from the earlier analysis of about 630 of the donors. In an earlier analysis of some 590 of the donors, a V segment was called functional when productive rearrangements were above 56.7%, and segregating when the standard deviation between donors exceeded 5%. A statistical classification framework was built for diagnosing cytomegalovirus status from the catalog of TCR beta chain sequences. In a later analysis, V and J genes were assigned by comparing TCR nucleotide sequences against IMGT/GENE-DB human TR gene sequences. In a later analysis, CDR3 sequences and most-parsimonious VDJ recombination scenarios were assigned using the TCRdist pipeline. In a later analysis, each TCR beta chain was defined by its CDR3 amino acid sequence together with its V-gene family, and reads without a unique V-gene family were excluded. To address suspected cross-contamination and a sequencing artifact, a later analysis removed a few hundred highly shared, low-generation-probability nucleotide sequences. A later analysis calculated a clonal expansion index for each public chain from normalized within-repertoire ranks of inferred template counts. Generation probabilities in a later analysis came from a VDJ recombination model fitted to out-of-frame rearrangements, and those results were checked against IGoR. A later analysis scored TCR-TCR, TCR-HLA and TCR-CMV co-occurrence with hypergeometric tests, applying a repertoire-size bias correction to TCR pairs. A later analysis estimated false discovery rates by permuting HLA or CMV assignments 20 times. A later analysis grouped co-occurring TCRs with DBSCAN, adding TCRdist sequence similarity when clustering within HLA-allele-positive subsets. Repertoires with fewer than 30,000 or more than 120,000 public chains were left out of co-occurrence clustering, as were four to six repertoires with anomalous nucleotide sharing. Here the immuneACCESS table is served through TCRdb, limited to in-frame sequences with V and J called. Missing clones are a known gap in these copies; in checked studies unresolved V genes cover under half, and the rest lacks a known reason. The V and J calls and clone size were taken over from that table, and D and trimming were inferred from the DNA. The sample table records under 200,000 clones; about 13% of these occur just once. The ten largest clones represent 7.8% of the sample.

The cohort was made up of several hundred healthy bone marrow donors. All cohort members were sampled while nominally healthy, although unrecorded immune exposures were likely present. The donor tested CMV seropositive and was one of the 289 seropositive cohort members. Each donor provided a peripheral blood sample, and peripheral blood mononuclear cells were used for TCR beta sequencing. Genomic DNA extraction from the blood cell samples was performed with the Qiagen DNeasy Blood Extraction Kit. Reading from cysteine to phenylalanine, the CDR3 counts 13 amino acids. Just the 39-base CDR3 DNA is kept, in frame starting at base 1. V was cut back by 5 bases and J by 0 bases, leaving a gap of 6 bases between them. CDR1 and CDR2 were assigned from the germline V gene as SGHTA and FQGNSA. Study-wide findings and limitations: In an earlier analysis of over 550 of the donors, most TCR beta V segments were observed in productive rearrangements about 87% or about 30% of the time, broadly matching IMGT annotations. In a later analysis, several top co-occurrence clusters were reported to appear linked to parvovirus B19, influenza, CMV and Epstein-Barr virus. A cluster of highly shared sequence variants was judged likely to represent a technical artifact of the sequencing pipeline. A few of the identified cytomegalovirus-associated TCR beta chains were confirmed in vitro to be specific for cytomegalovirus antigens. A further reported finding was that TCR beta sequences accurately predicted the HLA-A and HLA-B alleles for most subjects in the first cohort. Most TCR sequences were seen in very few donors, while some public TCRs were found in many individuals. The authors suggested that the approach could potentially be extended to other disease states and immunological phenotypes. Sequencing depth was assumed to be roughly uniform across donors in the presence/absence analyses, though that assumption may not hold. The earlier analysis of 587 of the donors excluded seventeen rarely observed V segments, including chromosome 9 orphons, because counts were too low. A later genetic analysis reported fewer N-insertions in productive TCRs among donors in an Asian-associated ancestry cluster than the roughly 700-donor mean. Immune exposure information for the cohort was limited to CMV serostatus. In a later genetic analysis, a missense DCLRE1C variant was associated with V-gene and J-gene trimming of TCR beta chains, and the association was replicated in an independent cohort. Because HLA typing was unavailable for some donors at each locus, only the typed subset was used in association tests. This cohort had only TCR beta chains sequenced, and the lack of alpha or paired-chain data limited which features could be detected. A later analysis found that most CMV-associated TCR beta chains appeared HLA-restricted, with HLA associations seemingly driven largely by CMV exposure. When HLA alleles, especially DR and DQ, strongly co-occurred, attributing TCR associations to individual alleles was difficult. The study gave a list of 150 to 200 TCR beta chains associated with cytomegalovirus. The classifier was reported to diagnose cytomegalovirus status with high specificity and sensitivity in both the original cohort and the validation cohort. In a later analysis, about 17,000 TCR beta sequences were associated with specific HLA alleles at a false discovery rate of 0.05. Linkage disequilibrium might explain the correlated functional status among segregating V segments, but an unknown experimental factor could not be ruled out. Some IMGT-functional V segments, including TRBV6-2 and TRBV6-3, could not be distinguished by the 87-base-pair reads and were therefore excluded. A later analysis found that HLA-associated TCR beta chains were more clonally expanded and had lower generation probabilities than equally common non-associated chains. In a later analysis, the rate of TCR association differed among HLA loci, with DRB1 alleles having the most associated TCRs and HLA-C alleles having the fewest.

The receptor was derived from a man aged 45-65 years in good health and CMV-seropositive. The V and J segments used are TRBV7-2 and TRBJ2-3; no D segment can be confidently identified. Sequencing input: PBMCs. The CDR3 region: CASSPSSTDTQYF. Read as DNA, the sequence is TGTGCCAGCAGCCCCTCGAGCACAGATACGCAGTATTTT.